The clone carrying this T cell receptor (beta chain) occurred a few times. Its antigen is undetermined. A read error may explain this, as a much larger clone is one base away. The sample originates from a study of tumor and adjacent non-tumor tissue in lung cancer. Study-level information: Samples averaged around 4 million productive TCRbeta reads each. Notes on the study in general: Patients with more diverse tumor TCRs had worse survival. Tumor repertoires had a smaller top 100 clone share than normal lung.

Three rounds of nested PCR, following a modified ARM-PCR protocol, produced the TCRbeta library. TCRdb processed the multiplex PCR reads anew with MiXCR; each CDR3 protein has one entry. The repertoire holds 60,000 to 85,000 distinct CDR3 sequences, with over 75% as singletons. RNA was extracted from bulk tissue without any cell sorting. The source of this sequence is a woman between 45 and 65 years old with non-small cell lung cancer. Sample: lung tumor tissue.

CDR3 in DNA: TGTGCCAGCAGCACACCTGAACCCTACGAGCAGTACTTC. Its translation: CASSTPEPYEQYF. V usage is TRBV28 and J usage is TRBJ2-7; D is undetermined. CDR1 is MDHEN, CDR2 SYDVKM, per germline. V was shortened by 6 bases and J by 2 bases, with 11 bases between the two germline ends. This CDR3 spans 13 amino acids.